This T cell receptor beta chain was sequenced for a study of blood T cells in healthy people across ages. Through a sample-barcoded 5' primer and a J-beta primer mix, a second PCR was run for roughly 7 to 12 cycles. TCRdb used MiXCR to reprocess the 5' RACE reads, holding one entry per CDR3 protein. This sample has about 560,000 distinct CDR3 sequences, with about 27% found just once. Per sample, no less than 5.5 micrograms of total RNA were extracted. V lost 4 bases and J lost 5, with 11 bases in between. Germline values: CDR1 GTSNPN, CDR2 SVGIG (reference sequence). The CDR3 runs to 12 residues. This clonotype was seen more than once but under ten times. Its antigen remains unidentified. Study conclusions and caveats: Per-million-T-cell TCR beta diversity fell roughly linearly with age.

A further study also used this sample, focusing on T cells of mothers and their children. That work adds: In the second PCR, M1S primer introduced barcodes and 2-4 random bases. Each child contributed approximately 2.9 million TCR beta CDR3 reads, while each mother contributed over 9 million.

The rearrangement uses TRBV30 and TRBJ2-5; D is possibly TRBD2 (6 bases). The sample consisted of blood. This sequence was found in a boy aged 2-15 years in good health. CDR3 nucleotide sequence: TGTGCCTGGACAGGGAGGATGGAGACCCAGTACTTC. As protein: CAWTGRMETQYF. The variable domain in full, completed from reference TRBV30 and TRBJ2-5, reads SQTIHQWPATLVQPVGSPLSLECTVEGTSNPNLYWYRQAAGRGLQLLFYSVGIGQISSEVPQNLSASRPQDRQFILSSKKLLLSDSGFYLCAWTGRMETQYFGPGTRLLVL.